These 6 T cell receptor beta chains were all obtained from the same sample, sequenced in a study of response to subunit inactivated influenza vaccine. TCRdb fed the RT-PCR reads into MiXCR, producing one record per CDR3 protein. The sample consists of 600,000 to 700,000 distinct CDR3 sequences, 12% to 15% of them appearing once. The specimen comprised PBMCs from blood, sampled roughly 15 days before vaccination. Source of these receptors: a man aged 50 to 59 who received an inactivated influenza vaccine.

The table lists this clonotype with a few counts. The CDR3 loop reads CASSSRFEKLFF. The CDR3 DNA reads as TGTGCCAGCAGCTCCCGATTTGAAAAACTGTTTTTT. The chain uses TRBV5-6 and TRBJ1-4; D is undetermined. The CDR3 runs to 12 residues. V dropped 3 bases and J dropped 7 bases, with 7 bases sitting between them. Germline V lookup: CDR1 SGHDT, CDR2 YYEEEE.

J is TRBJ2-1 and V is TRBV18, with TRBD2 matching 15 bases. The CDR3 length is 15 residues. With V trimmed by 3 bases and J by 7 bases, 1 base remained unmatched. Per germline, CDR1 KGHSH and CDR2 LQKENI. DNA for the CDR3: TGTGCCAGCTCACCGGGGACTAGCGGGAGGAATGAGCAGTTCTTC. It codes for CASSPGTSGRNEQFF.

This clonotype was recorded a few times. V gene TRBV5-1 combines with J gene TRBJ2-3; 15 bases align to TRBD2. With 2 bases clipped from V and 1 base from J, the junction kept 5 bases outside the gene matches. The germline CDR1 and CDR2 sequences are SGHRS and YFSETQ. This CDR3 is built from 18 residues. The CDR3 region is CASSFGLAGGWGTDTQYF. CDR3 DNA sequence: TGCGCCAGCAGCTTCGGACTAGCGGGGGGGTGGGGCACAGATACGCAGTATTTT. Full variable domain (remainder filled in from reference TRBV5-1 and TRBJ2-3): KAGVTQTPRYLIKTRGQQVTLSCSPISGHRSVSWYQQTPGQGLQFLFEYFSETQRNKGNFPGRFSGRQFSNSRSEMNVSTLELGDSALYLCASSFGLAGGWGTDTQYFGPGTRLTVL.

In this sample, this clonotype turned up many times. This chain links TRBV28 with TRBJ1-1, with 7 bases that match TRBD1. In germline, CDR1 is MDHEN, CDR2 SYDVKM. Trimming at V came to 6 bases and at J to 6 bases, leaving 4 bases not matched to a gene. This CDR3 is 12 amino acids long. Written as DNA, the CDR3 is TGTGCCAGCAGACAGGGGTTGGCTGAAGCTTTCTTT. Translation gives CASRQGLAEAFF.

The chain recombines TRBV7-9 with TRBJ2-2, with D perhaps assigned TRBD1 or TRBD2 (5 bases each). CDR1 and CDR2 from the germline V gene are SEHNR and FQNEAQ (reference sequence). V was trimmed by 11 bases and J by 6 bases, leaving 16 bases between them. This CDR3 contains 13 residues. Here the CDR3 DNA reads TGTGCCCACCACCCACGGGGCCCCGGGGAGCTGTTTTTT. The encoded protein is CAHHPRGPGELFF.

This clonotype has just a few counts. The chain is built from TRBV27 and TRBJ2-2, with 9 bases that match TRBD1. Germline values: CDR1 MNHEY, CDR2 SMNVEV (reference sequence). The ends lost 6 bases at V and 5 bases at J; junction bases unmatched: 7. This CDR3 is built from 15 residues. CDR3 sequence: CASRQSGTGTGELFF. As DNA, the CDR3 is TGTGCCAGCAGACAATCCGGGACAGGGACCGGGGAGCTGTTTTTT.